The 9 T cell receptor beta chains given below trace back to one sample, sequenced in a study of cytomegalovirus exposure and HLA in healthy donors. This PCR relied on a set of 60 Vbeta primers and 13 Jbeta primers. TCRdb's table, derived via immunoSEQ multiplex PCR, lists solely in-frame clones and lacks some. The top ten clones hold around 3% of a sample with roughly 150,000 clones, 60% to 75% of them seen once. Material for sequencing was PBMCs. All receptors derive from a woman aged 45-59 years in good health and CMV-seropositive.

CDR3 amino acids: CASSLDPSSGANVLTF. The CDR3 DNA sequence: TGTGCCAGCAGCTTGGACCCTAGCTCTGGGGCCAACGTCCTGACTTTC. The chain is built from TRBV5-5 and TRBJ2-6, with D uncertain. CDR1 is SGHKS and CDR2 is YYEKEE in the germline V gene (reference sequence). V was shortened by 0 bases and J by 0 bases, with 7 bases between the two germline ends. This CDR3 region has 16 residues.

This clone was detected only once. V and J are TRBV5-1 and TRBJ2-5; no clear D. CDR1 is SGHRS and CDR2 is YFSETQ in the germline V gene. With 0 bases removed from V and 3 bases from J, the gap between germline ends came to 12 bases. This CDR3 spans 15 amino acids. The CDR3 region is CASSLALQYEETQYF. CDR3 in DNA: TGCGCCAGCAGCTTGGCCCTACAGTATGAAGAGACCCAGTACTTC.

The CDR3 coding sequence is TGTGCCAGCTCACCGTCCGGCGGGGACACTGAAGCTTTCTTT. It specifies CASSPSGGDTEAFF. The chain carries TRBV18 and TRBJ1-1; D call uncertain. Trimming removed 3 bases at V and 3 bases at J, with 11 bases between. This CDR3 is built from 14 residues. Germline CDR1 KGHSH, CDR2 LQKENI.

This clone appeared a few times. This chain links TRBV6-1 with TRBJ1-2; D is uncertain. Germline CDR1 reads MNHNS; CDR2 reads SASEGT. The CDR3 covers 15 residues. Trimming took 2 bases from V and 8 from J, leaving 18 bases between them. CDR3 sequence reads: CASSESQSHLEGYTF. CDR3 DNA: TGTGCCAGCAGTGAATCTCAGTCCCACCTGGAGGGCTACACCTTC.

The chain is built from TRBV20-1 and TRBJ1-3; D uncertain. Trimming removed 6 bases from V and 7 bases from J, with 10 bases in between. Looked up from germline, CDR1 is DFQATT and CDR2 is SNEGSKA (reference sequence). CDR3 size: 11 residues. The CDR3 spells CSAEVGNTIYF. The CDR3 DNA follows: TGCAGTGCCGAGGTCGGGAACACCATATATTTT.

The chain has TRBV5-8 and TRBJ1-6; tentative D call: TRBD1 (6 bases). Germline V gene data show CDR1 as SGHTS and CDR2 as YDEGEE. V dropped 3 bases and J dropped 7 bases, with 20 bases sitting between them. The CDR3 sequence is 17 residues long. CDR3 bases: TGTGCCAGCAGCTGGGGGCCTACAGGGAGAGGAAATTCACCCCTCCACTTT. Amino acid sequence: CASSWGPTGRGNSPLHF.

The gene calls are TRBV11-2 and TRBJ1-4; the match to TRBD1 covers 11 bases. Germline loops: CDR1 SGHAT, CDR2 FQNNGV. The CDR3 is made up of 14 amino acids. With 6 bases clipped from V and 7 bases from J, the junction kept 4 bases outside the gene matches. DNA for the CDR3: TGTGCCAGCAGTCGGGACAGGGGGAGTGAAAAACTGTTTTTT. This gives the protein CASSRDRGSEKLFF.

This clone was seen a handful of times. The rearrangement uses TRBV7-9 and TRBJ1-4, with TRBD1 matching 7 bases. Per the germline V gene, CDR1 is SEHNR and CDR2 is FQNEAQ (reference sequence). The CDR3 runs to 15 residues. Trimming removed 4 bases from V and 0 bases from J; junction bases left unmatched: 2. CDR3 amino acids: CASSWGQSTNEKLFF. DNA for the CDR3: TGTGCCAGCAGCTGGGGACAGTCAACTAATGAAAAACTGTTTTTT.

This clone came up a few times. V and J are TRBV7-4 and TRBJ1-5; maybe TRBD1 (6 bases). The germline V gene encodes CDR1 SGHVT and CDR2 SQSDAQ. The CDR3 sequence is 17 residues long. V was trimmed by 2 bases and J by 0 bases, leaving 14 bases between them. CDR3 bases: TGTGCCAGCAGCTTAATGGGCAGGGGTTATAGCAATCAGCCCCAGCATTTT. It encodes CASSLMGRGYSNQPQHF.